This T cell receptor beta chain was identified during a study of T cells after yellow fever vaccination. Regarding the study as a whole: Reappearance after the booster was seen for most primary-vaccination clones, at 95% to 97% CD4 and 70% to 90% CD8.

The CDR3 has 14 amino acids. V shed 3 bases, J shed 1 base, and the junction held 4 bases outside the gene matches. CDR1 is SGHRS, CDR2 YFSETQ, per germline. A single record per CDR3 protein comes from TCRdb applying MiXCR to the 5' RACE reads. The table lists 450,000 to 600,000 distinct CDR3 sequences, 13% of them singletons, with more than 13% in the top ten. This clonotype was seen ten or more times. Its antigen remains unknown. The chain joins TRBV5-1 to TRBJ2-7, with TRBD2 matching 7 bases. The sample was PBMCs, taken on the day of the yellow fever booster vaccination. The receptor's source is a man aged 25 to 40 who received the YFV17D yellow fever vaccine. CDR3 sequence: CASSSLAESYEQYF. CDR3 sequence (DNA): TGCGCCAGCAGCTCTCTAGCGGAGTCCTACGAGCAGTACTTC. The full variable domain, in which reference TRBV5-1 and TRBJ2-7 provide the parts outside the CDR3, is KAGVTQTPRYLIKTRGQQVTLSCSPISGHRSVSWYQQTPGQGLQFLFEYFSETQRNKGNFPGRFSGRQFSNSRSEMNVSTLELGDSALYLCASSSLAESYEQYFGPGTRLTVT.